This entry features one T cell receptor beta chain sequence. Its antigen is as yet unknown. Healthy Caucasian individuals made up all the donors. This specimen comes from a study of identical twins. Points from the study as a whole: The models gave estimates that fell short of the out-of-frame TCR alpha sharing seen in monozygotic twins.

Each CDR3 protein gets one entry after TCRdb re-called the 5' RACE reads with MiXCR. The sample lists some 590,000 distinct CDR3 sequences; 9.5% to 10% were seen once. V was clipped by 3 bases and J by 3 bases, with 20 bases between them. The germline CDR1 and CDR2 sequences are SQVTM and ANQGSEA. The CDR3 consists of 16 residues. Separately, the same data were catalogued under a study of yellow fever vaccine responses in identical twins.

Sequenced material: PBMCs. This chain uses TRBV29-1 with TRBJ1-2; D uncertain. The TCR sequence derives from a woman under 30 in good health. The CDR3 sequence is CSVDPTPGSPDYGYTF. The CDR3 DNA sequence: TGCAGCGTTGACCCTACACCGGGCTCCCCAGACTATGGCTACACCTTC.